These 30 T cell receptor beta chains share one sample of origin, sequenced in a study of CD8+CD57+ T cells in acquired aplastic anemia. All sequencing subjects had displayed CD8+CD57+ cell expansion on flow cytometry. It was genomic DNA that served as the template for profiling TCR beta VDJ and CDR3. One entry per CDR3 protein results from TCRdb running MiXCR on the reads. The repertoire holds approximately 150,000 distinct CDR3 sequences, with 40% to 55% as singletons. Sequenced input: sorted CD4+, CD8+, or CD8+CD57+ T cells (not recorded which) from PBMCs. These receptors were obtained from a human donor with aplastic anemia.

This clonotype was seen ten or more times. The chain uses TRBV6-1 and TRBJ2-3; D possibly corresponds to TRBD2 (6 bases). Germline V gene data show CDR1 as MNHNS and CDR2 as SASEGT. The CDR3 extends over 13 amino acids. V was trimmed by 7 bases and J by 0 bases, leaving 8 bases between them. CDR3 nucleotides: TGTGCCAGCACGGAGGGCAGCACAGATACGCAGTATTTT. Translating gives CASTEGSTDTQYF.

This clonotype has at least ten counts. This chain links TRBV15 with TRBJ1-5; maybe TRBD1 (5 bases). Germline V lookup: CDR1 LNHNV, CDR2 YYDKDF (reference sequence). Deletions cut 3 bases from V and 0 bases from J, with 9 bases between. This CDR3 contains 15 residues. Here the CDR3 DNA reads TGTGCCACCAGCAGTCGACAGATTAGCAATCAGCCCCAGCATTTT. Its protein is CATSSRQISNQPQHF.

The V gene is TRBV9, the J gene TRBJ1-1; D is uncertain. CDR3 length: 9 amino acids. From germline, CDR1 is SGDLS and CDR2 YYNGEE. Trimming shortened V by 4 bases and J by 13 bases, and 8 bases separated the two germline ends. This CDR3 is CASSPFGFF. The CDR3 nucleotides read TGTGCCAGCAGCCCTTTCGGTTTCTTT.

This clonotype was seen repeatedly, ten times or more. V is TRBV19 and J is TRBJ1-2; no clear D gene. V lost 2 bases and J 3 bases, leaving 4 bases between the germline ends. This CDR3 is 12 amino acids long. In germline, CDR1 is LNHDA, CDR2 SQIVND (reference sequence). Here the CDR3 reads CASSIQDYGYTF. The CDR3 DNA reads TGTGCCAGTAGTATACAGGACTATGGCTACACCTTC.

At least ten counts were recorded for this clonotype. The J gene is TRBJ2-7, the V gene TRBV13; 7 nucleotides align to TRBD1. The CDR3 covers 14 residues. The junction had 1 base not matched to a gene; V was cut back by 0 bases and J by 2 bases. CDR1 PRHDT and CDR2 FYEKMQ come from the germline V gene (reference sequence). CDR3 nucleotides: TGTGCCAGCAGCTTAGGGGACAGGCCCTACGAGCAGTACTTC. Protein: CASSLGDRPYEQYF.

This clonotype showed up many times. V gene TRBV2 combines with J gene TRBJ2-2; TRBD1 matches at 7 bases. The germline gives CDR1 SNHLY, CDR2 FYNNEI. Trimming took 4 bases from V and 3 from J; bases not matched to a gene: 5. The CDR3 consists of 15 residues. The CDR3 loop reads CASSVNRGDTGELFF. The DNA for the CDR3 is TGTGCCAGCAGTGTTAACAGGGGCGACACCGGGGAGCTGTTTTTT. The variable domain in full, completed from reference TRBV2 and TRBJ2-2, reads EPEVTQTPSHQVTQMGQEVILRCVPISNHLYFYWYRQILGQKVEFLVSFYNNEISEKSEIFDDQFSVERPDGSNFTLKIRSTKLEDSAMYFCASSVNRGDTGELFFGEGSRLTVL.

This clonotype has ten or more counts. This chain connects TRBV7-9 to TRBJ1-1, with a tentative D call TRBD1 (5 bases). This CDR3 spans 15 amino acids. Between the trimmed V and J ends, which lost 5 bases and 1 base, there was a span of 14 bases. The germline CDR1 and CDR2 sequences are SEHNR and FQNEAQ (reference sequence). The CDR3 protein is CASSRWGLTNTEAFF. In DNA form, the CDR3 reads TGTGCCAGCAGCCGTTGGGGGTTAACGAACACTGAAGCTTTCTTT.

The chain joins TRBV20-1 to TRBJ2-7, with D possibly TRBD2 on 7 matching bases. Between the trimmed V and J ends, which lost 0 bases and 7 bases, there was a span of 16 bases. In germline, CDR1 is DFQATT, CDR2 SNEGSKA (reference sequence). The CDR3 sequence is 14 residues long. DNA for the CDR3: TGCAGTGCTAGAGATGGCGGGGGCGTTAGGGAGCAGTACTTC. Translated, it gives CSARDGGGVREQYF.

About this clonotype itself: The CDR3 does not close with the conserved phenylalanine or tryptophan, likely indicating a read error. The chain recombines TRBV10-3 with TRBJ2-1, with 10 nucleotides matching TRBD2. CDR3 length: 15 amino acids. The V segment lost 4 bases and the J segment 5 bases; nucleotides outside the gene matches: 5. Germline V gives CDR1 ENHRY, CDR2 SYGVKD. In nucleotides, the CDR3 is TGTGCCATCAGTGTGGGAGGGACTAGCGACAATGAGCAGTTCCTC. Translation: CAISVGGTSDNEQFL.

This clonotype has a count of ten or more. The rearrangement uses TRBV5-1 and TRBJ2-5; TRBD2 matches 11 bases. The CDR3 sequence is 15 residues long. Germline trimming cut 1 base from V and 2 bases from J; bases unmatched to any gene: 1. Germline V gives CDR1 SGHRS, CDR2 YFSETQ. The CDR3 here is CASSLLAGGQETQYF. The CDR3 DNA sequence: TGCGCCAGCAGCTTGTTAGCGGGGGGGCAAGAGACCCAGTACTTC.

This clonotype was seen ten or more times. The J gene is TRBJ1-6, the V gene TRBV2, with 7 bases fitting TRBD1. Losses at the gene ends were 5 bases for V and 4 bases for J; bases not matched to a gene: 2. Germline V gene data show CDR1 as SNHLY and CDR2 as FYNNEI. This CDR3 contains 14 residues. The CDR3 loop is CASSRDSYNSPLHF. The CDR3 DNA follows: TGTGCCAGCAGTAGGGACAGTTATAATTCACCCCTCCACTTT.

The rearrangement links TRBV19 to TRBJ2-5; D not certain. CDR1 and CDR2 (germline): LNHDA, SQIVND (reference sequence). This CDR3 is 12 amino acids long. V shed 5 bases and J shed 8 bases, with 12 bases lying between them. The CDR3 nucleotides are TGTGCCAGTAGTGGGCCCTCTCCTACCCAGTACTTC. Translating it yields CASSGPSPTQYF. The variable domain in full, completed from reference TRBV19 and TRBJ2-5, reads DGGITQSPKYLFRKEGQNVTLSCEQNLNHDAMYWYRQDPGQGLRLIYYSQIVNDFQKGDIAEGYSVSREKKESFPLTVTSAQKNPTAFYLCASSGPSPTQYFGPGTRLLVL.

There are many counts of this clonotype. The chain uses TRBV6-5 and TRBJ1-4; D is uncertain. The CDR3 totals 11 residues. Germline CDR1 is MNHEY and CDR2 is SVGAGI. V lost 2 bases to trimming and J lost 8 bases, with 3 bases between them. DNA for the CDR3: TGTGCCAGCAGTTACGGGGAAAAACTGTTTTTT. Its protein product is CASSYGEKLFF.

By its share, this clonotype is medium-sized. V usage is TRBV2 and J usage is TRBJ2-5, with 7 bases matching TRBD2. CDR1 is SNHLY, CDR2 FYNNEI, per germline. J gave up 2 bases and V 8 bases, and 8 bases lay outside the gene matches. This CDR3 is built from 14 residues. CDR3 bases: TGTGCCAGCCTTGGGGGGGTTGGGCAAGAGACCCAGTACTTC. Its protein is CASLGGVGQETQYF.

This clonotype has at least ten counts. The V call is TRBV6-1, the J call TRBJ1-1; D is possibly TRBD1 (6 bases). Germline CDR1 is MNHNS and CDR2 is SASEGT. The V and J ends lost 6 bases and 1 base respectively, with 9 bases between them. This CDR3 region has 13 residues. The DNA of the CDR3 is TGTGCCAGCAGAACAGGGACGAACACTGAAGCTTTCTTT. Translated: CASRTGTNTEAFF.

Comments on this clonotype: One end of the junction varies from germline; a read error may be responsible. The V gene is TRBV20-1, the J gene TRBJ1-5; D is ambiguous. The length of the CDR3 is 15 residues. CDR1 DFQATT and CDR2 SNEGSKA come from the germline V gene (reference sequence). The CDR3 DNA sequence: TGCAGTGCCAGCAGTCAGGACTCAATCAATCAGCCCCCGCATTTT. Protein: CSASSQDSINQPPHF.

This clonotype was seen only a few times. The chain joins TRBV28 to TRBJ1-5; 8 bases are shared with TRBD1. CDR3 size: 13 residues. J gave up 6 bases and V 10 bases, and 8 bases lay outside the gene matches. The germline V gene has CDR1 MDHEN and CDR2 SYDVKM. The CDR3 DNA reads as TGTGCCACAGACAGGGGCGGAGGTCAGCCCCAGCATTTT. Its translation is CATDRGGGQPQHF.

Regarding this clonotype: This clone may be a read error of a much larger clone one base away. DNA for the CDR3: TGTGCCGGCAGTTTAATTGGGATTTATAATTCACCCCTCCACTTT. It codes for CAGSLIGIYNSPLHF. This sequence joins TRBV27 and TRBJ1-6, with unresolved D. Germline CDR1 reads MNHEY; CDR2 reads SMNVEV (reference sequence). CDR3 length: 15 residues.

There are many counts of this clonotype. This chain links TRBV19 with TRBJ2-6; 11 bases align to TRBD1. V was pared by 10 bases and J by 3 bases, with 5 bases of the junction left unmatched. CDR1 and CDR2 (germline): LNHDA, SQIVND (reference sequence). This CDR3 has 15 amino acids. The CDR3 spells CATDRGRFGANVLTF. CDR3 bases: TGTGCCACGGACAGGGGGCGGTTTGGGGCCAACGTCCTGACTTTC.

This clonotype was seen once. The DNA for the CDR3 is TGTGCCAGCAGTGATGGACTAGCGGGTACCAATACGCAGTATTTT. This codes for CASSDGLAGTNTQYF. This chain links TRBV2 with TRBJ2-3; 11 bases match TRBD2. This CDR3 is 15 amino acids long. Germline-derived CDR1 and CDR2 are SNHLY and FYNNEI. V lost 3 bases to trimming and J lost 7 bases; unmatched junction nucleotides: 6.

This clonotype came up many times. CDR3 DNA sequence: TGTGCCAGCAGCTTAGCGGGGCGGGGGGGTTACACAGATACGCAGTATTTT. Its protein product is CASSLAGRGGYTDTQYF. The rearrangement links TRBV7-2 to TRBJ2-3; TRBD2 aligns across 9 bases. V was clipped by 0 bases and J by 2 bases; unmatched bases: 6. The CDR3 has 17 residues. The germline CDR1 and CDR2 sequences are SGHTA and FQGNSA. The entire variable domain, with the rest obtained from reference TRBV7-2 and TRBJ2-3, is as follows: GAGVSQSPSNKVTEKGKDVELRCDPISGHTALYWYRQSLGQGLEFLIYFQGNSAPDKSGLPSDRFSAERTGGSVSTLTIQRTQQEDSAVYLCASSLAGRGGYTDTQYFGPGTRLTVL.

This clonotype has at least ten counts. J is TRBJ1-6 and V is TRBV12-3 or TRBV12-4; a possible D gene is TRBD1 (5 bases). The CDR3 has 13 residues. V was clipped by 6 bases and J by 7 bases, with 10 bases between them. DNA of the CDR3: TGTGCCAGCAGCACGGGGGACAATTCACCCCTCCACTTT. It specifies CASSTGDNSPLHF.

The gene calls are TRBV6-5 and TRBJ2-7; D is ambiguous. The germline V and J ends were trimmed by 7 bases and 7 bases, with 2 bases remaining between them. CDR1 is MNHEY, CDR2 SVGAGI, per germline. This CDR3 has 8 residues. This CDR3 is CASKEQYF. The CDR3 DNA is TGTGCCAGCAAGGAGCAGTACTTC.

The chain is built from TRBV20-1 and TRBJ2-3; D is possibly TRBD1 (5 bases). Germline V gene data show CDR1 as DFQATT and CDR2 as SNEGSKA (reference sequence). V was trimmed by 3 bases and J by 2 bases, leaving 15 bases between them. The length of the CDR3 is 15 residues. The CDR3 here is CSASPSLGLTDTQYF. The CDR3 DNA reads as TGCAGTGCTAGCCCATCCCTGGGGCTCACAGATACGCAGTATTTT.

The chain joins TRBV10-3 to TRBJ1-1; 7 bases are a match to TRBD1. The germline gives CDR1 ENHRY, CDR2 SYGVKD. This CDR3 has 15 residues. With 6 bases clipped from V and 1 base from J, the junction kept 8 bases outside the gene matches. This CDR3 is CAISRSGQPNTEAFF. The CDR3 DNA reads as TGTGCCATCAGCCGCTCGGGACAGCCGAACACTGAAGCTTTCTTT.

This clonotype was detected a few times. The rearrangement joins TRBV10-3 to TRBJ2-7; 7 bases agree with TRBD1. The CDR3 covers 13 residues. Per the germline V gene, CDR1 is ENHRY and CDR2 is SYGVKD. V was pared by 2 bases and J by 6 bases, with 4 bases of the junction left unmatched. The CDR3 reads CAISENRGREQYF. CDR3 in DNA: TGTGCCATCAGTGAGAACAGGGGTCGCGAGCAGTACTTC.

The rearrangement uses TRBV2 and TRBJ2-2; TRBD1 aligns across 9 bases. V was pared by 4 bases and J by 4 bases, with 4 bases of the junction left unmatched. The CDR3 runs 15 residues. Germline loops: CDR1 SNHLY, CDR2 FYNNEI. The CDR3 nucleotides read TGTGCCAGCAGTGGGGGGACAGGGAGCACCGGGGAGCTGTTTTTT. Protein product: CASSGGTGSTGELFF.

This clonotype was observed many times. The chain has TRBV6-5 and TRBJ1-1; D is perhaps TRBD1 (6 bases). This CDR3 has 15 residues. Germline V gene data show CDR1 as MNHEY and CDR2 as SVGAGI. V was shortened by 7 bases and J by 1 base, with 16 bases between the two germline ends. As DNA, the CDR3 is TGTGCCAGCACCGACCGGACAGCCAAGAACACTGAAGCTTTCTTT. Its translation: CASTDRTAKNTEAFF.

CDR3 protein: CASSYPTEYEQYF. The DNA of the CDR3 is TGTGCCAGCAGCTACCCGACAGAATACGAGCAGTACTTC. J is TRBJ2-7 and V is TRBV7-9; D may be TRBD1 (5 bases). V gave up 4 bases and J gave up 4 bases, with 11 bases separating them. The CDR3 covers 13 residues. Germline CDR1 and CDR2: SEHNR and FQNEAQ (reference sequence).

This clonotype was picked up many times. The CDR3 region is CASKGGNTIYF. In nucleotides, the CDR3 is TGTGCCAGCAAGGGGGGAAACACCATATATTTT. This chain uses TRBV3-1 with TRBJ1-3; possibly TRBD1 for D (5 bases). Looked up from germline, CDR1 is LGHDT and CDR2 is YNNKEL (reference sequence). Trimming took off 7 bases at V and 4 bases at J, with 5 bases between the two ends. This CDR3 comprises 11 residues.